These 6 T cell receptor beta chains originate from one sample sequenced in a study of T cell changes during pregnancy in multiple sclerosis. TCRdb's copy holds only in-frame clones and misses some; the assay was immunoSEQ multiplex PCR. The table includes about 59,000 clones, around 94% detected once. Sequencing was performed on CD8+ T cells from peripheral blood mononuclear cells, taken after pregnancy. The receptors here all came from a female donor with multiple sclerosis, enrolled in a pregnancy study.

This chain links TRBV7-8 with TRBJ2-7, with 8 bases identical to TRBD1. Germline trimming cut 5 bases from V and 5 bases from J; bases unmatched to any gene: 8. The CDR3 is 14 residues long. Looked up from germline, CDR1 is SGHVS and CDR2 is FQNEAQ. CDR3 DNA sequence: TGTGCCAGCAGCCCTTCGCAGGGGGCCCACGAGCAGTACTTC. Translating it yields CASSPSQGAHEQYF.

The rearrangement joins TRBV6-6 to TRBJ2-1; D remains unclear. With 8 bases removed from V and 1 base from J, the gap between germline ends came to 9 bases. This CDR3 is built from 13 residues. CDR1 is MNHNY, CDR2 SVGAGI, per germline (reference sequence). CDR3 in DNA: TGTGCCAGCTCTCCGGAGTCCTACAATGAGCAGTTCTTC. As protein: CASSPESYNEQFF.

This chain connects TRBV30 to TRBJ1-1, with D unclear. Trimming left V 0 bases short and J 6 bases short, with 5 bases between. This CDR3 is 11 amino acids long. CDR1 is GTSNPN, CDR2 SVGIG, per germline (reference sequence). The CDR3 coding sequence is TGTGCCTGGAGTGTGAGGGCTGAAGCTTTCTTT. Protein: CAWSVRAEAFF.

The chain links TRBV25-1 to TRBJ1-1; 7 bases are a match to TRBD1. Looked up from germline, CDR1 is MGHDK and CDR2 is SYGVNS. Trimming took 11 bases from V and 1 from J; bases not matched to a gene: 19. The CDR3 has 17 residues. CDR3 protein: CASRDSSGPSGNTEAFF. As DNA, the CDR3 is TGTGCCTCCCGGGACAGCTCAGGTCCCTCTGGGAACACTGAAGCTTTCTTT.

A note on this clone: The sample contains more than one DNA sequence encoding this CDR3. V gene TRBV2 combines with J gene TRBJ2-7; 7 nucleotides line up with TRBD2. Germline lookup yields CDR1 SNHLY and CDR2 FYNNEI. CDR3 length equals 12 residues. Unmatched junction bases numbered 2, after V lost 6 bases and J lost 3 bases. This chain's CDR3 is CASRGGVYEQYF. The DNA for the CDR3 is TGTGCCAGCAGGGGAGGGGTCTACGAGCAGTACTTC.

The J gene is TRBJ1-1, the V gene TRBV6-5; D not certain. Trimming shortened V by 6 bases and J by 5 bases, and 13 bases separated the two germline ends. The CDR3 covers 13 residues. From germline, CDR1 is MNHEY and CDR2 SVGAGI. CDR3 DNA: TGTGCCAGCAGCTCACTCGCCGGGACTGAAGCTTTCTTT. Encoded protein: CASSSLAGTEAFF.